This entry concerns a single T cell receptor (beta chain). CDR3 and TCR beta VDJ profiling relied on genomic DNA as the template. One entry per CDR3 protein results from TCRdb running MiXCR on the reads. Here the sample spans hundreds of thousands of distinct CDR3 sequences, about half being singletons. Only patients with CD8+CD57+ cell expansion on flow cytometry were chosen for sequencing. Therapy had not been given to patients before blood sampling. Germline V lookup: CDR1 LGHNT, CDR2 FRNRAP. The CDR3 covers 14 residues. The sample belongs to a study of CD8+CD57+ T cells in acquired aplastic anemia.

V gene TRBV12-5 combines with J gene TRBJ2-3; no definite D call. This TCR came from a human donor with aplastic anemia. The sample comprised sorted CD4+, CD8+, or CD8+CD57+ T cells (not recorded which) from PBMCs. The CDR3 here is CASSRTQSTDTQYF. In nucleotides, the CDR3 is TGTGCCAGCAGCAGAACACAGAGCACAGATACGCAGTATTTT.